This T cell receptor (beta chain) was sequenced during a study of vaccination and CD4 T cells after COVID-19. Study-wide background: Between diagnosis and the drawing of post-COVID samples lay a median 101 days (range 35 to 161).

For this clonotype: The target antigen is unknown.

This sample's treatment: roughly 11-day PBMC culture with coronavirus spike peptide pools or control peptides (ViraFEST assay). According to the study, CD4+ T cells from the unexposed donor were gathered ahead of the COVID-19 pandemic (2011-2018). CDR1 and CDR2 (germline): LNHDA, SQIVND (reference sequence). This CDR3 is built from 16 residues. The germline V and J ends were trimmed by 8 bases and 4 bases, with 23 bases remaining between them. Cultured CD4+ T cell DNA underwent sequencing with the Oncomine TCR Beta short-read assay. Using its own MiXCR run on the PCR reads, TCRdb lists one record per CDR3 protein. The table records just over 8,500 distinct CDR3 sequences, around half of them present only once.

The TCR originated in a human donor in good health. The chain combines TRBV19 with TRBJ1-1; D may be TRBD1 (6 bases). Sequenced: CD4+ T cells from blood, cultured in vitro. CDR3 sequence reads: CASPPRAGVGRTEAFF. The CDR3 nucleotides read TGTGCCAGTCCCCCGAGGGCAGGGGTCGGGCGCACTGAAGCTTTCTTT. The whole variable domain, filled in from reference TRBV19 and TRBJ1-1, reads DGGITQSPKYLFRKEGQNVTLSCEQNLNHDAMYWYRQDPGQGLRLIYYSQIVNDFQKGDIAEGYSVSREKKESFPLTVTSAQKNPTAFYLCASPPRAGVGRTEAFFGQGTRLTVV.